A selection of T cell receptor beta chains follows, all from one sample in a study of blood T cell repertoires in COVID-19. Method: immunoSEQ multiplex PCR; TCRdb's copy keeps in-frame clones and lacks some. The sample carries fewer than 400,000 clones, over 90% recorded once. Sequencing was performed on PBMCs or T cells enriched from blood (not recorded which). The receptors were gathered from a woman aged 25 to 39 who had been exposed to COVID-19. Each CDR3 is given with its conserved first and last residue. Each record gives: clone size, D gene, J gene, V gene, CDR3 DNA, CDR3 protein. D genes are given only for firm matches. A row's size may be missing; if present it is once, few, many or a size class.

size: NA; D: NA; J: TRBJ2-7; V: TRBV30; DNA: TGTGCCTGGAGTGGAGTTTACGAGCAGTACTTC; CDR3: CAWSGVYEQYF
size: NA; D: NA; J: TRBJ2-1; V: TRBV9; DNA: TGTGCCAGCAGTAAAGACAGACCAGGTTACAATGAGCAGTTCTTC; CDR3: CASSKDRPGYNEQFF
size: NA; D: NA; J: TRBJ2-3; V: TRBV30; DNA: TGTGCCGGCTCCCGCGGGGTCACAGATACGCAGTATTTT; CDR3: CAGSRGVTDTQYF
size: NA; D: NA; J: TRBJ1-2; V: TRBV6-5; DNA: TGTGCCAGCAGCATGCAGGCGATCTATGGCTACACCTTC; CDR3: CASSMQAIYGYTF
size: NA; D: NA; J: TRBJ2-3; V: TRBV5-1; DNA: TGCGCCAGCAGCTCAACAGGACCCGTGGGCACAGATACGCAGTATTTT; CDR3: CASSSTGPVGTDTQYF
size: once; D: TRBD1; J: TRBJ1-1; V: TRBV2; DNA: TGTGCCAGCAGTGCCACCTATCGACAGGGGGCCACTGAAGCTTTCTTT; CDR3: CASSATYRQGATEAFF
size: NA; D: NA; J: TRBJ2-5; V: TRBV11-2; DNA: TGTGCCAGCAGCCCAACGCGGGGCAAAGAGACCCAGTACTTC; CDR3: CASSPTRGKETQYF
size: NA; D: NA; J: TRBJ2-3; V: TRBV18; DNA: TGTGCCAGCTCACCATATGGGGCCGGCACAGATACGCAGTATTTT; CDR3: CASSPYGAGTDTQYF
size: NA; D: NA; J: TRBJ1-1; V: TRBV7-9; DNA: TGTGCCAGCAGCTCCTTAGAGGGCACTGAAGCTTTCTTT; CDR3: CASSSLEGTEAFF
size: NA; D: NA; J: TRBJ2-7; V: TRBV2; DNA: TGTGCCAGCAGTGAAGATTTTGAGGGCACGTCCTACGAGCAGTACTTC; CDR3: CASSEDFEGTSYEQYF
size: NA; D: TRBD2; J: TRBJ2-7; V: TRBV7-2; DNA: TGTGCCAGCAGCTCTCGGGACGGGGGGGCATACGAGCAGTACTTC; CDR3: CASSSRDGGAYEQYF
size: NA; D: NA; J: TRBJ1-2; V: TRBV7-9; DNA: TGTGCCAGCAGCTTAATTGGCAGCTATGGCTACACCTTC; CDR3: CASSLIGSYGYTF
size: NA; D: NA; J: TRBJ1-1; V: TRBV3-1/TRBV3-2; DNA: TGTGCCAGCAGCCAAGAGGGGGCAGGGAACACTGAAGCTTTCTTT; CDR3: CASSQEGAGNTEAFF
size: NA; D: NA; J: TRBJ1-5; V: TRBV19; DNA: TGTGCCAGTAGTAGTGGGGGCGGCAATCAGCCCCAGCATTTT; CDR3: CASSSGGGNQPQHF
size: few; D: TRBD2; J: TRBJ2-3; V: TRBV6-2/TRBV6-3; DNA: TGTGCCAGCAGTTACCCTAGCGGGAGGGGGTTTACCCCTAGCACAGATACGCAGTATTTT; CDR3: CASSYPSGRGFTPSTDTQYF
size: NA; D: TRBD1; J: TRBJ1-2; V: TRBV11-2; DNA: TGTGCCAGCAGCGCGGACAGGGCCGGGGATGGCTACACCTTC; CDR3: CASSADRAGDGYTF
size: NA; D: NA; J: TRBJ1-4; V: TRBV4-1; DNA: TGCGCCAGCAGCCCGCGACAGGTACAAATAGAAAAACTGTTTTTT; CDR3: CASSPRQVQIEKLFF
size: NA; D: TRBD1; J: TRBJ2-2; V: TRBV10-3; DNA: TGTGCCATCAGGGGGACAGGTGGGAACACCGGGGAGCTGTTTTTT; CDR3: CAIRGTGGNTGELFF
size: NA; D: NA; J: TRBJ1-2; V: TRBV11-2; DNA: TGTGCCAGCAGCCTGGGGGGACCCTCTAACTATGGCTACACCTTC; CDR3: CASSLGGPSNYGYTF
size: NA; D: NA; J: TRBJ2-2; V: TRBV4-1; DNA: TGCGCCAGCAGCCAAGAAGGTAGCTCGGGCACCGGGGAGCTGTTTTTT; CDR3: CASSQEGSSGTGELFF
size: once; D: NA; J: TRBJ1-6; V: TRBV5-6; DNA: TGTGCCAGCAGCTTGGCCCGGGGGAGCTCCTATAATTCACCCCTCCACTTT; CDR3: CASSLARGSSYNSPLHF
size: NA; D: NA; J: TRBJ1-2; V: TRBV3-1/TRBV3-2; DNA: TGTGCCAGCAGCCAAGATTTTTACAGGGTGGCAGGCTACACCTTC; CDR3: CASSQDFYRVAGYTF
size: NA; D: NA; J: TRBJ2-7; V: TRBV3-1/TRBV3-2; DNA: TGTGCCAGCAGCCAAGGAATGGGCAGGGGCGACGAGCAGTACTTC; CDR3: CASSQGMGRGDEQYF
size: NA; D: NA; J: TRBJ1-4; V: TRBV7-2; DNA: TGTGCCAGCAGCTTAGACCCGGACAGTCCACATGAAAAACTGTTTTTT; CDR3: CASSLDPDSPHEKLFF
size: NA; D: NA; J: TRBJ1-2; V: TRBV5-1; DNA: TGCGCCAGCAGCTTGGCAGGGGTGGGCGATGGCTACACCTTC; CDR3: CASSLAGVGDGYTF
size: NA; D: NA; J: TRBJ2-2; V: TRBV6-2/TRBV6-3; DNA: TGTGCCAGCAGCTCGGACTGGAACACCGGGGAGCTGTTTTTT; CDR3: CASSSDWNTGELFF
size: once; D: TRBD1; J: TRBJ2-5; V: TRBV3-1/TRBV3-2; DNA: TGTGCCAGCAGCCCCTCCACAGGGGGCGCTACTATAGGGGCCCAGTACTTC; CDR3: CASSPSTGGATIGAQYF
size: NA; D: NA; J: TRBJ1-1; V: TRBV27; DNA: TGTGCCAGCAGTTTATCTATTCGGGGAAGGGCTGAAGCTTTCTTT; CDR3: CASSLSIRGRAEAFF
size: NA; D: NA; J: TRBJ2-7; V: TRBV19; DNA: TGTGCCAGTAGTATTACCCGGGGCTCCTACGAGCAGTACTTC; CDR3: CASSITRGSYEQYF
size: NA; D: NA; J: TRBJ2-7; V: TRBV5-6; DNA: TGTGCCAGCAGCTTGGCCGAGGCGGACGAGCAGTACTTC; CDR3: CASSLAEADEQYF
size: NA; D: NA; J: TRBJ1-1; V: TRBV7-9; DNA: TGTGCCAGCAGCCCACGGGGGGGACGCATGAACACTGAAGCTTTCTTT; CDR3: CASSPRGGRMNTEAFF
size: NA; D: NA; J: TRBJ1-3; V: TRBV12-3/TRBV12-4; DNA: TGTGCCAGCAGTCGCGGATCCCTAGGCACCATATATTTT; CDR3: CASSRGSLGTIYF
size: NA; D: TRBD1; J: TRBJ1-4; V: TRBV9; DNA: TGTGCCAGCAGCGAACAGGGGCTAGCTGAAAAACTGTTTTTT; CDR3: CASSEQGLAEKLFF
size: NA; D: TRBD1; J: TRBJ2-7; V: TRBV15; DNA: TGTGCCACCAGCAAACAGATACAGGGGTCGTACGAGCAGTACTTC; CDR3: CATSKQIQGSYEQYF
size: NA; D: TRBD1; J: TRBJ1-6; V: TRBV7-3; DNA: TGTGCCAGCAGCTTAAAGGGACAGGTAGGGGCCTATAATTCACCCCTCCACTTT; CDR3: CASSLKGQVGAYNSPLHF
size: NA; D: TRBD1; J: TRBJ2-4; V: TRBV7-9; DNA: TGTGCCAGCAGCTTAGTGTCGGGGACAGATAGGGCCAAAAACATTCAGTACTTC; CDR3: CASSLVSGTDRAKNIQYF
size: NA; D: NA; J: TRBJ1-5; V: TRBV3-1/TRBV3-2; DNA: TGTGCCAGCAGCCAAGGGAGTTATAGCAATCAGCCCCAGCATTTT; CDR3: CASSQGSYSNQPQHF
size: NA; D: NA; J: TRBJ1-2; V: TRBV10-3; DNA: TGTGCCATCTCGCCTAATGCTAACTATGGCTACACCTTC; CDR3: CAISPNANYGYTF
size: NA; D: TRBD1; J: TRBJ2-1; V: TRBV3-1/TRBV3-2; DNA: TGTGCCAGCAGCCAAGTCCTGACAGGGAGCTCCTACAATGAGCAGTTCTTC; CDR3: CASSQVLTGSSYNEQFF
size: NA; D: TRBD2; J: TRBJ2-5; V: TRBV29-1; DNA: TGCAGCGTTGCGGGGGGGACGGAGACCCAGTACTTC; CDR3: CSVAGGTETQYF
size: NA; D: NA; J: TRBJ1-1; V: TRBV15; DNA: TGTGCCACCAGCAGAGGCGTGTACACTGAAGCTTTCTTT; CDR3: CATSRGVYTEAFF